This TCR beta chain was obtained from a study of shared clonotypes between healthy human individuals. About the study: Used for every donor were three CD4 naive, three CD4 memory, two CD8 naive and one CD8 memory plate.

The germline V gene encodes CDR1 MDHEN and CDR2 SYDVKM. The junction had 0 bases not matched to a gene; V was cut back by 0 bases and J by 6 bases. The CDR3 extends over 14 amino acids. Study observations and caveats: Memory subsets had estimated richness that was generally smaller than that of naive subsets.

Splitting of each subset's genomic DNA was done evenly across several immunoSEQ plates. Profiled with immunoSEQ multiplex PCR; TCRdb holds only in-frame clones, not every one. The table lists over 2 million clones, 80% to 95% of them singletons. Regarding this clone: Its antigen is undetermined.

Negatively enriched CD4+ T cells were divided by CD45RA into naive and memory. The sequencing input was naive CD4+ T cells from PBMCs. Subset meaning: CD45RA+ positively selected. The V and J genes are TRBV28 and TRBJ2-1, with TRBD2 identical over 9 bases. The source is a man aged 18 to 35 in good health. Some clones in this sample may be carry-over from other donors' samples. Written as DNA, the CDR3 is TGTGCCAGCAGTTTATGGACTAGCGGCAATGAGCAGTTCTTC. It specifies CASSLWTSGNEQFF.